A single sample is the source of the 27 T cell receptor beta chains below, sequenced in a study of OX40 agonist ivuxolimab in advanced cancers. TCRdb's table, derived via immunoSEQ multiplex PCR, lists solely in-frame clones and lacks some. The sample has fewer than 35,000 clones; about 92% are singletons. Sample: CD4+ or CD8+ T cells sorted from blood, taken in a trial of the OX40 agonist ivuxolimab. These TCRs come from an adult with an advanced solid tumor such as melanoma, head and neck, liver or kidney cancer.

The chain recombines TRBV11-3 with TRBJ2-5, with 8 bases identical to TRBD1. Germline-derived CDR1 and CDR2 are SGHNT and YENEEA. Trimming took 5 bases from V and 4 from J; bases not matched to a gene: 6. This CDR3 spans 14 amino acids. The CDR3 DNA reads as TGTGCCAGCAGCCCAGGACAGGGAAGAGAGACCCAGTACTTC. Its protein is CASSPGQGRETQYF.

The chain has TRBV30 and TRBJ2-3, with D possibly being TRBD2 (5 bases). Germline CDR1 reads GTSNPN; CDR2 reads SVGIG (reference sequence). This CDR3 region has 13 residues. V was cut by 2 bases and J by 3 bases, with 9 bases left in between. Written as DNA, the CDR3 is TGTGCCTGGAGTCGGCCGGGGACAGATACGCAGTATTTT. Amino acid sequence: CAWSRPGTDTQYF.

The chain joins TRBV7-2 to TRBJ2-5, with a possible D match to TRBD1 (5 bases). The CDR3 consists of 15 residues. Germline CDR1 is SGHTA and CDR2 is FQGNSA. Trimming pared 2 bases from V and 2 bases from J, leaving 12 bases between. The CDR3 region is CASSLIRGAQETQYF. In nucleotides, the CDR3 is TGTGCCAGCAGCTTAATAAGGGGCGCACAAGAGACCCAGTACTTC.

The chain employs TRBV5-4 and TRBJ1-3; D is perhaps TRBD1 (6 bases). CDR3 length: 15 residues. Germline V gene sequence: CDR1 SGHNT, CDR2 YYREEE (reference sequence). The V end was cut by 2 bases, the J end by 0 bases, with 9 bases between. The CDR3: CASSLWTVSGNTIYF. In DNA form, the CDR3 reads TGTGCCAGCAGCTTATGGACAGTCTCTGGAAACACCATATATTTT.

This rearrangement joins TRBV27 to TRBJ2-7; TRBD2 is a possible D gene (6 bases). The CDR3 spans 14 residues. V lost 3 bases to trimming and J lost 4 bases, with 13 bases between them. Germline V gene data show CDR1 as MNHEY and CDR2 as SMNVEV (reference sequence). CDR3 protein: CASSFGRDLYEQYF. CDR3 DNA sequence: TGTGCCAGCAGTTTCGGGCGGGACCTTTACGAGCAGTACTTC.

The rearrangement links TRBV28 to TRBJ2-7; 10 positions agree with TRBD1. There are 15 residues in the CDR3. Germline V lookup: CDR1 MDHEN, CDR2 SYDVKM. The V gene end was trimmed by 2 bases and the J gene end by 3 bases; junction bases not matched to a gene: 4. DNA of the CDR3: TGTGCCAGCAGTTTAGGGGGGGACAGGGGCTACGAGCAGTACTTC. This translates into CASSLGGDRGYEQYF.

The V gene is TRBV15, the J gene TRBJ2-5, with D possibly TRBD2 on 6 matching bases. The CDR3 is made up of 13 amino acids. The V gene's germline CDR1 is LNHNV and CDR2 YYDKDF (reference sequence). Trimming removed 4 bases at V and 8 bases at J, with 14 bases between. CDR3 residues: CATSTMRDGTQYF. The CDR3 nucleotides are TGTGCCACCAGCACAATGCGGGATGGTACCCAGTACTTC.

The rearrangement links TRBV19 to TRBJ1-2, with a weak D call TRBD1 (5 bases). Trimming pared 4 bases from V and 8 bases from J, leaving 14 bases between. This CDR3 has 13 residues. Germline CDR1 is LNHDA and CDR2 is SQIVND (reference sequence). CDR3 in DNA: TGTGCCAGTAGTAGGGACTCCTTTTACGGCTACACCTTC. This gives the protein CASSRDSFYGYTF.

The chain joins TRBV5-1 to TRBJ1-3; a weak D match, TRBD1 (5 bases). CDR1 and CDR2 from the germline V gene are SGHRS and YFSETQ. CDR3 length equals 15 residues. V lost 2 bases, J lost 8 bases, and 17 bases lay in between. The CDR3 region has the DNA TGCGCCAGCAGCTTAGGAGGGGCGCGGTGGGACACCATATATTTT. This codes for CASSLGGARWDTIYF.

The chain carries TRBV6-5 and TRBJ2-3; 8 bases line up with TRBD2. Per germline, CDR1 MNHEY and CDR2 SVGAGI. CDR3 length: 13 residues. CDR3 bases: TGTGCTTCGTTAGCGGGGCCCGTCGGTACGCAGTATTTT. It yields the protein CASLAGPVGTQYF.

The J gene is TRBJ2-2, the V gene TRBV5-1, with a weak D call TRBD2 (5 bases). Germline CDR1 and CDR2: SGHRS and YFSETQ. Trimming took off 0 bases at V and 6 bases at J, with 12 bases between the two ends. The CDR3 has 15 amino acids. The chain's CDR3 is CASSLGNTLAGELFF. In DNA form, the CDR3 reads TGCGCCAGCAGCTTGGGGAACACACTAGCCGGGGAGCTGTTTTTT.

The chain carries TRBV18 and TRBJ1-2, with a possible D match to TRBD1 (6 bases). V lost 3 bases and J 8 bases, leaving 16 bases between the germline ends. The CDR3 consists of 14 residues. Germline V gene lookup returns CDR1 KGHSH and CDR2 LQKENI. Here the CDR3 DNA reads TGTGCCAGCTCACCCACGGGGGGGCAGCGGGGCTACACCTTC. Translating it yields CASSPTGGQRGYTF.

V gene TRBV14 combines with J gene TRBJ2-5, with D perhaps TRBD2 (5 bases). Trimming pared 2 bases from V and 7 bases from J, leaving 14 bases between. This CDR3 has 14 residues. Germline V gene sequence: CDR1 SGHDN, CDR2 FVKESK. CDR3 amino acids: CASSQQLAGGTQYF. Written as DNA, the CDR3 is TGTGCCAGCAGCCAACAGCTGGCGGGCGGGACCCAGTACTTC.

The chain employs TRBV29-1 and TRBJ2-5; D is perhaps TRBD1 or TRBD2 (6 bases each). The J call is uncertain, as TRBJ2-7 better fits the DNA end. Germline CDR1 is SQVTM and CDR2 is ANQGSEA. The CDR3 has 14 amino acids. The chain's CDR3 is CSVGGTPRGYEQYF. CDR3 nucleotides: TGCAGCGTTGGCGGGACACCACGGGGGTACGAGCAGTACTTC.

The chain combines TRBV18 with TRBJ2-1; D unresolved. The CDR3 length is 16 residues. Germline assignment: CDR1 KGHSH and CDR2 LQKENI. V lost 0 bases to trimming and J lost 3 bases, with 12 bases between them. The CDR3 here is CASSPPVRGDYNEQFF. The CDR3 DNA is TGTGCCAGCTCACCACCGGTCCGTGGAGACTACAATGAGCAGTTCTTC.

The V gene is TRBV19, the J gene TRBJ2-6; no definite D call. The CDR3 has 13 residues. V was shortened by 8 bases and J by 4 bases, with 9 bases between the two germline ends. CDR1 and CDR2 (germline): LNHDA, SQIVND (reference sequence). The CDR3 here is CASGNFGANVLTF. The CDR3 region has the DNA TGTGCCAGTGGGAATTTCGGGGCCAACGTCCTGACTTTC.

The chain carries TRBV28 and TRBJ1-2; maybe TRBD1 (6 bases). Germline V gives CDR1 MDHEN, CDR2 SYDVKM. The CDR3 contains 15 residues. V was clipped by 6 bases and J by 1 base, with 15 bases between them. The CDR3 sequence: CASRHREGVNYGYTF. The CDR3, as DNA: TGTGCCAGCAGACACAGGGAGGGTGTTAACTATGGCTACACCTTC.

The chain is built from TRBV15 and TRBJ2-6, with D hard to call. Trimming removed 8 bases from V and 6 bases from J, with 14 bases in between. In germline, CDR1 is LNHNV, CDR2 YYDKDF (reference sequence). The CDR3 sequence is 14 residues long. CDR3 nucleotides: TGTGCCACCCGGAGCGCATCCGAGGCCAACGTCCTGACTTTC. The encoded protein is CATRSASEANVLTF.

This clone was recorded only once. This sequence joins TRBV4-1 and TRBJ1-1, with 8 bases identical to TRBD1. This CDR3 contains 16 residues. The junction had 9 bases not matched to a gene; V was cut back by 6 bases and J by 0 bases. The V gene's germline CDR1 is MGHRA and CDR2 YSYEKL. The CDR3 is CASRQPRQGMNTEAFF. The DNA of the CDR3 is TGCGCCAGCAGGCAACCCCGACAGGGGATGAACACTGAAGCTTTCTTT.

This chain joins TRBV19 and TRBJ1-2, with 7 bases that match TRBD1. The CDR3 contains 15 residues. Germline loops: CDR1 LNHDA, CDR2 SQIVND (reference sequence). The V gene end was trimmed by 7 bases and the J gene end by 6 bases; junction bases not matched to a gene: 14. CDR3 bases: TGTGCCAGTAACTCCCCCCACACAGGGGTGGATGGCTACACCTTC. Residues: CASNSPHTGVDGYTF.

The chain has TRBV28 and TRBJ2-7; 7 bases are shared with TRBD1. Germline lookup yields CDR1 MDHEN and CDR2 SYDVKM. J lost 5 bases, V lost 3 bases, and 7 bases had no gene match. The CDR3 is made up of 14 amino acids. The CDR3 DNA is TGTGCCAGCAGTTTGACAGGGAGTAGGGACGAGCAGTACTTC. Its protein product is CASSLTGSRDEQYF.

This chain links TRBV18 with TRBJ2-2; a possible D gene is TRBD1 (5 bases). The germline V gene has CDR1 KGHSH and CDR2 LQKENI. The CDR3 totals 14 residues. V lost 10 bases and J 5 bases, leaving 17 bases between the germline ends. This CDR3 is CATDPEGATGELFF. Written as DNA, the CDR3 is TGTGCCACCGACCCCGAAGGGGCTACCGGGGAGCTGTTTTTT.

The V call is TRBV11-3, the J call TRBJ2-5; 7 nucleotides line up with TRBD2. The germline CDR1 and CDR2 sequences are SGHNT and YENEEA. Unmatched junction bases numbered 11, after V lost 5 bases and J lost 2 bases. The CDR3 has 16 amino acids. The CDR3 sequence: CASSPGVAGPQETQYF. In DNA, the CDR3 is TGTGCCAGCAGCCCGGGGGTAGCGGGCCCTCAAGAGACCCAGTACTTC.

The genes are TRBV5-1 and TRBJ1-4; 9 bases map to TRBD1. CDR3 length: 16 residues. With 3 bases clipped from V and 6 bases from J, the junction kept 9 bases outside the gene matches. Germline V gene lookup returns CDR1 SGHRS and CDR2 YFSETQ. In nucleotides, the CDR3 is TGCGCCAGCAGCTGGGCCCCGGGACAGGGAGATGAAAAACTGTTTTTT. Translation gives CASSWAPGQGDEKLFF.

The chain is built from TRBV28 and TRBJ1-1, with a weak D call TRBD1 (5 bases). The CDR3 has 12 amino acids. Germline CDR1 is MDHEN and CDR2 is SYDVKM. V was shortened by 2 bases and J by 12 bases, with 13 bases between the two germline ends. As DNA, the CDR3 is TGTGCCAGCAGTTTAGATGAAAGGGGAACTTTCTTT. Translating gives CASSLDERGTFF.

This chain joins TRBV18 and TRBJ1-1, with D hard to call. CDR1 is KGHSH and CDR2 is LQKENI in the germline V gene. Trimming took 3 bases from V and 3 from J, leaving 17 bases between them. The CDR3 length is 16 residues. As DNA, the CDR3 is TGTGCCAGCTCACCGGGGTTAAAGAACTCGGACACTGAAGCTTTCTTT. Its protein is CASSPGLKNSDTEAFF.

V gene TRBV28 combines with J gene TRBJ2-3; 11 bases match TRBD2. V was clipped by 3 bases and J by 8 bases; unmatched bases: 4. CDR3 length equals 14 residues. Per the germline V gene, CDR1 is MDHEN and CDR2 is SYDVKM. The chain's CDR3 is CASSLPLAGGTQYF. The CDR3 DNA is TGTGCCAGCAGTTTGCCTCTAGCGGGGGGTACGCAGTATTTT.